One sample yielded the 27 T cell receptor beta chains listed below, sequenced in a study of cytomegalovirus exposure and HLA in healthy donors. The study ran its PCR with 60 Vbeta and 13 Jbeta primers. Only in-frame clones appear in the TCRdb table, and some are missing; sequencing was by immunoSEQ multiplex PCR. There are roughly 170,000 clones in the sample; 77% occur only once, and 1.5% to 2% lies in the top ten. The sample consisted of PBMCs. The receptors originated from a woman aged 25 to 39 in good health and CMV-seronegative.

The V and J genes are TRBV5-6 and TRBJ1-6, with D possibly TRBD1 on 6 matching bases. Germline V gene sequence: CDR1 SGHDT, CDR2 YYEEEE. The CDR3 spans 14 residues. V lost 1 base and J lost 5, with 7 bases in between. In DNA form, the CDR3 reads TGTGCCAGCAGCTTGTCAGGGGATAATTCACCCCTCCACTTT. Its protein product is CASSLSGDNSPLHF. Based on the CDR3 plus reference TRBV5-6 and TRBJ1-6, the full variable domain is DAGVTQSPTHLIKTRGQQVTLRCSPKSGHDTVSWYQQALGQGPQFIFQYYEEEERQRGNFPDRFSGHQFPNYSSELNVNALLLGDSALYLCASSLSGDNSPLHFGNGTRLTVT.

The chain employs TRBV30 and TRBJ2-7, with TRBD2 identical over 7 bases. V shed 5 bases, J shed 3 bases, and the junction held 7 bases outside the gene matches. The CDR3 runs 13 residues. Germline V gene sequence: CDR1 GTSNPN, CDR2 SVGIG (reference sequence). CDR3 nucleotide sequence: TGTGCCTGGCGTAGACTAGCAGACTACGAGCAGTACTTC. Its protein product is CAWRRLADYEQYF.

The chain has TRBV7-9 and TRBJ1-5, with TRBD1 identical over 7 bases. V was clipped by 0 bases and J by 6 bases; unmatched bases: 2. This CDR3 has 14 residues. The germline CDR1 and CDR2 sequences are SEHNR and FQNEAQ (reference sequence). CDR3 nucleotides: TGTGCCAGCAGCTTAGCAGGGGGCGGTCAGCCCCAGCATTTT. Translated: CASSLAGGGQPQHF.

This rearrangement joins TRBV29-1 to TRBJ2-7; TRBD1 aligns across 7 bases. The CDR3 loop spans 14 amino acids. V was clipped by 2 bases and J by 1 base; unmatched bases: 5. The germline gives CDR1 SQVTM, CDR2 ANQGSEA. Here the CDR3 DNA reads TGCAGCGTTGAATCGGGGACAGCATCCTACGAGCAGTACTTC. Translating gives CSVESGTASYEQYF.

The V call is TRBV10-3, the J call TRBJ2-3, with 11 bases aligning to TRBD1. V lost 8 bases, J lost 3 bases, and 10 bases stayed unmatched. The CDR3 sequence is 16 residues long. Germline lookup yields CDR1 ENHRY and CDR2 SYGVKD. The CDR3 sequence: CAIARTGTGGTDTQYF. The CDR3 region has the DNA TGTGCCATCGCTAGGACCGGGACAGGGGGAACAGATACGCAGTATTTT.

This clone was counted once. V usage is TRBV5-1 and J usage is TRBJ2-1; D ambiguous. V shed 0 bases and J shed 7 bases, with 5 bases lying between them. CDR3 length equals 12 residues. CDR1 SGHRS and CDR2 YFSETQ come from the germline V gene. Written as DNA, the CDR3 is TGCGCCAGCAGCTTGGGGCATAATGAGCAGTTCTTC. Translation gives CASSLGHNEQFF.

This rearrangement joins TRBV2 to TRBJ2-7, with 10 bases matching TRBD1. The germline V gene encodes CDR1 SNHLY and CDR2 FYNNEI. The CDR3 loop spans 14 amino acids. Germline trimming cut 7 bases from V and 4 bases from J; bases unmatched to any gene: 7. In DNA form, the CDR3 reads TGTGCCAGCATCTATGGACAGGGGGGTTACGAGCAGTACTTC. As protein: CASIYGQGGYEQYF.

The genes are TRBV5-1 and TRBJ2-2, with D hard to call. The CDR3 totals 13 residues. Germline V gene data show CDR1 as SGHRS and CDR2 as YFSETQ. Trimming removed 5 bases at V and 1 base at J, with 6 bases between. The CDR3 loop reads CASRHENTGELFF. DNA for the CDR3: TGCGCCAGCAGACACGAGAACACCGGGGAGCTGTTTTTT. The full variable domain, completed using reference TRBV5-1 and TRBJ2-2, is KAGVTQTPRYLIKTRGQQVTLSCSPISGHRSVSWYQQTPGQGLQFLFEYFSETQRNKGNFPGRFSGRQFSNSRSEMNVSTLELGDSALYLCASRHENTGELFFGEGSRLTVL.

CDR3 bases: TGTGCCAGCAGTTCACCCTTACAGGGGTTAGGAGGCTACACCTTC. Residues: CASSSPLQGLGGYTF. This chain uses TRBV28 with TRBJ1-2, with 7 positions matching TRBD1. This CDR3 contains 15 residues. The germline gives CDR1 MDHEN, CDR2 SYDVKM. Unmatched junction bases numbered 13, after V lost 4 bases and J lost 8 bases.

This sequence joins TRBV6-5 and TRBJ2-1; possibly TRBD1 for D (5 bases). The CDR3 spans 11 residues. The V gene's germline CDR1 is MNHEY and CDR2 SVGAGI. Trimming stripped 8 bases from V and 6 bases from J, with 8 bases between. The CDR3 DNA sequence: TGTGCCAGCCGACAGTTCAATGAGCAGTTCTTC. Amino acid sequence: CASRQFNEQFF.

The chain is built from TRBV5-1 and TRBJ1-2, with 8 bases identical to TRBD1. Germline V lookup: CDR1 SGHRS, CDR2 YFSETQ. The CDR3 sequence is 15 residues long. V lost 1 base to trimming and J lost 2 bases; unmatched junction nucleotides: 4. CDR3 in DNA: TGCGCCAGCAGCTTGATTTCAGGGGGCAACTATGGCTACACCTTC. Residues: CASSLISGGNYGYTF.

The rearrangement uses TRBV5-4 and TRBJ1-6; D is perhaps TRBD1 (5 bases). The V end lost 5 bases, the J end lost 0 bases, and 9 bases lay between the germline ends. The CDR3 spans 15 residues. Looked up from germline, CDR1 is SGHNT and CDR2 is YYREEE (reference sequence). This CDR3 reads CASRETVSYNSPLHF. The CDR3 DNA is TGTGCCAGCAGAGAGACAGTCTCCTATAATTCACCCCTCCACTTT.

V gene TRBV5-1 combines with J gene TRBJ2-5; D is possibly TRBD2 (5 bases). The DNA end favors TRBJ2-7, so the J call may be wrong. Germline V gene lookup returns CDR1 SGHRS and CDR2 YFSETQ. The CDR3 covers 13 residues. The CDR3 nucleotides are TGCGCCAGCAGCTGGGGAGCTGTAGACGAGCAGTACTTC. It translates to CASSWGAVDEQYF.

This chain connects TRBV5-1 to TRBJ2-7, with TRBD2 matching 8 bases. Germline CDR1 and CDR2: SGHRS and YFSETQ. V gave up 1 base and J gave up 2 bases; unmatched junction bases: 5. There are 15 residues in the CDR3. The CDR3 DNA follows: TGCGCCAGCAGCTTGTTAGCGGGGCCGGCCTACGAGCAGTACTTC. Its protein is CASSLLAGPAYEQYF.

The V and J genes are TRBV29-1 and TRBJ2-1; 8 nucleotides line up with TRBD2. V lost 5 bases to trimming and J lost 7 bases; unmatched junction nucleotides: 16. The germline CDR1 and CDR2 sequences are SQVTM and ANQGSEA. The CDR3 extends over 16 amino acids. The CDR3 spells CSVPEGGGPVVNEQFF. CDR3 nucleotides: TGCAGCGTTCCCGAGGGCGGGGGGCCAGTAGTGAATGAGCAGTTCTTC.

The genes are TRBV23-1 and TRBJ2-7; TRBD2 agrees at 12 bases. TRBV23-1 is placed among ORFs of uncertain function. The V segment lost 0 bases and the J segment 5 bases; nucleotides outside the gene matches: 5. This CDR3 region has 16 residues. CDR3 loop: CASSQSGTSGSHEQYF. DNA of the CDR3: TGCGCCAGCAGTCAATCGGGGACTAGCGGGTCCCACGAGCAGTACTTC.

The chain is built from TRBV5-1 and TRBJ2-1; 8 bases agree with TRBD1. Per germline, CDR1 SGHRS and CDR2 YFSETQ. Trimming cost V 7 bases and J 6 bases; bases outside gene matches: 12. This CDR3 comprises 15 residues. Here the CDR3 reads CASALMDRVSNEQFF. CDR3 coding DNA: TGCGCCAGCGCATTAATGGACAGGGTCTCCAATGAGCAGTTCTTC. Full variable domain (rest looked up from reference TRBV5-1 and TRBJ2-1): KAGVTQTPRYLIKTRGQQVTLSCSPISGHRSVSWYQQTPGQGLQFLFEYFSETQRNKGNFPGRFSGRQFSNSRSEMNVSTLELGDSALYLCASALMDRVSNEQFFGPGTRLTVL.

On this clone itself: Other DNA sequences in the sample encode the same CDR3. This chain links TRBV30 with TRBJ1-2; the match to TRBD1 covers 9 bases. V lost 4 bases, J lost 3 bases, and 9 bases stayed unmatched. The germline V gene has CDR1 GTSNPN and CDR2 SVGIG (reference sequence). CDR3 length: 15 residues. The CDR3 protein is CAWKPGQGRHYGYTF. Here the CDR3 DNA reads TGTGCCTGGAAACCGGGACAGGGTAGACACTATGGCTACACCTTC.

With respect to this clone: The sample contains more than one DNA sequence encoding this CDR3. The chain is built from TRBV19 and TRBJ1-1, with TRBD1 as a possible D gene (5 bases). The length of the CDR3 is 14 residues. Germline V lookup: CDR1 LNHDA, CDR2 SQIVND (reference sequence). Between the trimmed V and J ends, which lost 3 bases and 5 bases, there was a span of 13 bases. CDR3 in DNA: TGTGCCAGTAGTATCCCGGGGGTTGGAACTGAAGCTTTCTTT. Residues: CASSIPGVGTEAFF.

This clone has only one observation. The genes are TRBV19 and TRBJ2-1; a weak D match, TRBD1 (5 bases). From germline, CDR1 is LNHDA and CDR2 SQIVND (reference sequence). The CDR3 sequence is 15 residues long. The ends were cut back, 2 bases at V and 7 bases at J, with 15 bases in the middle. CDR3: CASSIRKGLENEQFF. The CDR3, as DNA: TGTGCCAGTAGTATAAGAAAGGGGCTAGAAAATGAGCAGTTCTTC.

Only a few counts were recorded for this clone. The gene calls are TRBV19 and TRBJ1-1; TRBD1 agrees at 7 bases. Germline CDR1 reads LNHDA; CDR2 reads SQIVND (reference sequence). The junction had 12 bases not matched to a gene; V was cut back by 4 bases and J by 4 bases. The CDR3 has 16 amino acids. The CDR3 loop is CASSRGRQGSSTEAFF. In DNA form, the CDR3 reads TGTGCCAGTAGTAGGGGTAGACAGGGATCGAGCACTGAAGCTTTCTTT.

This clone has a handful of counts. The chain combines TRBV6-5 with TRBJ1-5; D perhaps matches TRBD1 (6 bases). This CDR3 has 15 residues. With 5 bases removed from V and 3 bases from J, the gap between germline ends came to 14 bases. Looked up from germline, CDR1 is MNHEY and CDR2 is SVGAGI. The CDR3 DNA reads TGTGCCAGCAGTACACTAGGACAGTTCAATCAGCCCCAGCATTTT. Protein sequence: CASSTLGQFNQPQHF.

The rearrangement joins TRBV7-6 to TRBJ1-2; no reliable D call. The CDR3 extends over 13 amino acids. V lost 3 bases, J lost 8 bases, and 13 bases lay in between. Germline CDR1 SGHVS, CDR2 FNYEAQ. CDR3 in amino acids: CASSFGKLTGYTF. CDR3 bases: TGTGCCAGCAGCTTCGGGAAATTAACCGGCTACACCTTC.

The chain has TRBV29-1 and TRBJ2-5; unclear D gene. The last part of the DNA fits TRBJ2-7 better; the J call may be wrong. Germline V lookup: CDR1 SQVTM, CDR2 ANQGSEA. The CDR3 contains 12 residues. The CDR3, as DNA: TGCAGCGTTGGGTACAGCTCCTACGAGCAGTACTTC. Amino acids: CSVGYSSYEQYF.

The CDR3 DNA reads as TGTGCCAGCAGTGATTCGGGGGGGTCTCAGCCCCAGCATTTT. This encodes CASSDSGGSQPQHF. The V call is TRBV2, the J call TRBJ1-5, with D possibly being TRBD1 (5 bases). V was trimmed by 3 bases and J by 6 bases, leaving 12 bases between them. Germline V gives CDR1 SNHLY, CDR2 FYNNEI. This CDR3 has 14 residues.

This clone was recorded a few times. V is TRBV2 and J is TRBJ2-2; possible D gene TRBD2, 6 bases. V dropped 0 bases and J dropped 2 bases, with 16 bases sitting between them. CDR1 SNHLY and CDR2 FYNNEI come from the germline V gene. The CDR3 is 18 residues long. The CDR3 nucleotides read TGTGCCAGCAGTGAAGCGCGGACTGCCGCGGGAAACACCGGGGAGCTGTTTTTT. As protein: CASSEARTAAGNTGELFF.

The chain combines TRBV2 with TRBJ1-1, with 8 bases lining up with TRBD1. This CDR3 comprises 15 residues. The germline V gene encodes CDR1 SNHLY and CDR2 FYNNEI. The V gene end was trimmed by 6 bases and the J gene end by 3 bases; junction bases not matched to a gene: 9. For the CDR3, the DNA is TGTGCCAGCAGCAGCGACAGGGGATGGGACACTGAAGCTTTCTTT. Translation gives CASSSDRGWDTEAFF.